This T cell receptor beta chain was obtained from a study of T cells in Graves' hyperthyroidism and ophthalmopathy (dated by TCRdb to between 2018 and 2020). Regarding the complete study: Peripheral blood samples were taken at initial diagnosis, before any treatment was given. A discovery cohort of around 98 patients, about 44 with Graves' ophthalmopathy and about 58 with stable Graves' hyperthyroidism, was used to find distinguishing TCR V-J signatures. An independent validation cohort of 18 to 20 hyperthyroidism patients and about 15 patients who later progressed to ophthalmopathy tested prospective prediction of ophthalmopathy. The roughly 91 discovery patients were randomly divided into training and test sets at a 7:3 ratio. In six Graves' hyperthyroidism patients, the study also compared T-cell repertoires from thyroid tissue with T-cell repertoires from blood. Following sampling, methimazole starting at 30 mg daily was given to hyperthyroidism patients, and high-dose intravenous methylprednisolone was given to ophthalmopathy patients. TCR Vbeta CDR3 sequencing of approximately 140 peripheral blood samples (under 45 ophthalmopathy, 75 to 85 hyperthyroidism and approximately 17 progressor patients) is reported in the paper.

Results the study describes overall, beyond this receptor: A model built on a 13 V-J signature distinguished ophthalmopathy from stable hyperthyroidism, reaching around 90% sensitivity and 81% to 83% specificity in cross-validation and 80%/75% in testing. Most expanded thyroid clonotypes (frequency above 0.001) were also detected in blood, a finding suggesting that blood repertoires may reflect thyroid immune responses. During validation, the model predicted progression to ophthalmopathy a median of approximately 6.5 months ahead of onset, with approximately 71% sensitivity and about 72% specificity. Sample size was not statistically predetermined, and blinding of investigators to group allocation was not performed.

Stable Graves' hyperthyroidism was defined as no progression to ophthalmopathy during 18 months of follow-up. Hyperthyroidism patients were newly diagnosed, with disease duration under 2 months, and aged 18 to 65 years. Exclusion was applied to patients with uncontrolled infections, other autoimmune diseases, pregnancy or lactation. Clinical symptoms, serum thyroxine and TRAb, thyroid ultrasound, and orbital computed tomography formed the basis for the diagnoses. PBMCs were isolated from 10 ml of fresh peripheral blood by Ficoll-Paque density gradient centrifugation. Total RNA was extracted with Trizol reagent, and quality was checked on an Agilent 2100 Bioanalyzer. Amplification of TCR beta CDR3 regions was carried out from RNA transcripts. The first round of RT-PCR for the TCR CDR3 was performed with the HTBI primer set and the Qiagen OneStep RT-PCR kit. A second multiplex PCR round built the libraries, followed by size selection and purification. Sequencing of the libraries was done on an Illumina HiSeq2000 using paired-end 100 bp reads. For the original study's pipeline: Raw data were processed with SOAPnuke, discarding reads with adapters, uncalled bases, mean Phred below 15, or no exact constant-primer or identifier match. High-quality paired reads were merged using COPE v1.2.5, and each unique nucleotide sequence was defined as a clonotype. MiTCR v1.1 was used to align clonotypes to the IMGT TRBV, TRBD and TRBJ reference segments. Analysis was restricted to V-J combinations with a frequency above 0.0001, which covered roughly 99% of repertoires. The TCS score was defined as F50 (clonal expansion) divided by E x V (chaos), with BLOSUM62-based TCRdist calculated between CDR3 peptides within each V-J. Welch's t-statistics and random forest reduced approximately 520 V-J features to fewer than 15, which were used in a naive Bayes classifier (R e1071). TCRdb ran its own pipeline on the public reads, namely fastp trimming at Q25 and MiXCR clone calling, and kept in-frame beta chains. Every entry covers one CDR3 protein and lists the most common genes and DNA from its rows. Here the V and J calls rest on TCRdb's processing, not on the authors' analysis. The sample table records 480,000 or so distinct CDR3 sequences; approximately 15% of these occur just once. The top ten clones comprise about a sixth of the sample.

V is pruned by 7 bases and J by 4 bases, leaving 7 bases of the junction without a gene match. Taken from the germline V gene (reference sequence), the CDR1 and CDR2 loops are SGHNT and YYREEE. From its cysteine to its phenylalanine, the CDR3 spans 14 amino acids. The DNA shown is the 42-base CDR3, in frame from base 1. As to this clonotype: No cognate antigen has been identified for it. The record has no base qualities; no much larger clone is one base away.

The chain is made from TRBV5-4 and TRBJ2-2, with 7 central nucleotides matching TRBD2. The TCR originated in a woman under 30 with Graves' hyperthyroidism. Sequenced: blood. The CDR3 sequence is CASGGLDGTGELFF. Read as DNA, the sequence is TGTGCCAGCGGCGGACTAGACGGCACCGGGGAGCTGTTTTTT.